What follows are 11 T cell receptor beta chains derived from one specimen sequenced in a study of blood T cell repertoires in COVID-19. TCRdb's table, derived via immunoSEQ multiplex PCR, lists solely in-frame clones and lacks some. The sample shows a few hundred thousand clones, 88% of them seen only once. Sequenced material: PBMCs or T cells enriched from blood (not recorded which). Receptors were obtained from a woman between 18 and 29 years old who had recovered from COVID-19.

The chain combines TRBV2 with TRBJ1-1; D unclear. The length of the CDR3 is 10 residues. Trimming stripped 7 bases from V and 4 bases from J, with 4 bases between. In germline, CDR1 is SNHLY, CDR2 FYNNEI. The CDR3 loop reads CASTGTEAFF. The CDR3 DNA reads as TGTGCCAGCACGGGCACTGAAGCTTTCTTT.

CDR3 bases: TGTGCCAGCAGCTTAGTAGGGAGAGGACAGGGCCATTCACCCCTCCACTTT. Amino acids: CASSLVGRGQGHSPLHF. V and J are TRBV7-9 and TRBJ1-6, with 8 positions matching TRBD1. From germline, CDR1 is SEHNR and CDR2 FQNEAQ (reference sequence). Losses at the gene ends were 1 base for V and 8 bases for J; bases not matched to a gene: 10. The CDR3 length is 17 residues.

V and J are TRBV5-1 and TRBJ2-3; D might be TRBD2 (5 bases). This CDR3 region has 15 residues. The V gene's germline CDR1 is SGHRS and CDR2 YFSETQ. Trimming took off 4 bases at V and 0 bases at J, with 12 bases between the two ends. The CDR3 sequence is CASSQSGLSTDTQYF. The CDR3 DNA is TGCGCCAGCAGCCAGAGCGGCCTAAGCACAGATACGCAGTATTTT.

The rearrangement uses TRBV6-6 and TRBJ1-2; D is possibly TRBD1 (6 bases). Looked up from germline, CDR1 is MNHNY and CDR2 is SVGAGI (reference sequence). The ends were cut back, 11 bases at V and 2 bases at J, with 21 bases in the middle. This CDR3 has 15 amino acids. CDR3 sequence (DNA): TGTGCCGCGGCAGGGGCCCCTAGGGCCAACTATGGCTACACCTTC. This sequence encodes CAAAGAPRANYGYTF.

This chain links TRBV18 with TRBJ2-3; 8 nucleotides line up with TRBD2. The CDR3 is 14 amino acids. With 6 bases clipped from V and 6 bases from J, the junction kept 8 bases outside the gene matches. The germline gives CDR1 KGHSH, CDR2 LQKENI. In DNA form, the CDR3 reads TGTGCCAGCTCCAATGCGGGGGGACCCGATACGCAGTATTTT. Protein sequence: CASSNAGGPDTQYF. Together with reference TRBV18 and TRBJ2-3, the CDR3 gives the full variable domain: NAGVMQNPRHLVRRRGQEARLRCSPMKGHSHVYWYRQLPEEGLKFMVYLQKENIIDESGMPKERFSAEFPKEGPSILRIQQVVRGDSAAYFCASSNAGGPDTQYFGPGTRLTVL.

This chain connects TRBV28 to TRBJ2-1; 9 positions match TRBD2. J lost 5 bases, V lost 4 bases, and 9 bases had no gene match. Germline V gene lookup returns CDR1 MDHEN and CDR2 SYDVKM. The CDR3 has 16 amino acids. The CDR3 loop reads CASSSPHSGGHNEQFF. DNA of the CDR3: TGTGCCAGCAGTTCTCCTCATAGCGGGGGACACAATGAGCAGTTCTTC.

This chain links TRBV9 with TRBJ1-2; TRBD1 might be the D (6 bases). V was shortened by 2 bases and J by 5 bases, with 19 bases between the two germline ends. The CDR3 is 16 residues long. The germline gives CDR1 SGDLS, CDR2 YYNGEE. CDR3 nucleotide sequence: TGTGCCAGCAGCGTCGGAGCCACAGGGCGCGGATATGGCTACACCTTC. Translating gives CASSVGATGRGYGYTF.

The gene calls are TRBV5-6 and TRBJ2-2, with 8 bases matching TRBD1. The CDR3 sequence is 14 residues long. Germline CDR1 and CDR2: SGHDT and YYEEEE. The ends lost 4 bases at V and 8 bases at J; junction bases unmatched: 7. CDR3 in amino acids: CASSPRTGSGELFF. Here the CDR3 DNA reads TGTGCCAGCAGCCCCAGGACAGGGTCAGGGGAGCTGTTTTTT.

The V call is TRBV5-1, the J call TRBJ2-2, with no clear D. Trimming took 1 base from V and 3 from J, leaving 7 bases between them. Germline CDR1 SGHRS, CDR2 YFSETQ. The CDR3 loop spans 14 amino acids. The CDR3 here is CASSLRTYTGELFF. In nucleotides, the CDR3 is TGCGCCAGCAGCTTGCGAACTTACACCGGGGAGCTGTTTTTT.

This sequence joins TRBV2 and TRBJ2-5, with 9 nucleotides matching TRBD1. The germline CDR1 and CDR2 sequences are SNHLY and FYNNEI. With V trimmed by 5 bases and J by 5 bases, 9 bases remained unmatched. The CDR3 totals 15 residues. The DNA of the CDR3 is TGTGCCAGCAGTAAAACACAGGGGGCGGGGGAGACCCAGTACTTC. Protein product: CASSKTQGAGETQYF.

The chain has TRBV6-1 and TRBJ2-1; 10 bases are shared with TRBD1. Trimming cost V 2 bases and J 10 bases; bases outside gene matches: 14. The CDR3 contains 17 residues. Germline V gene data show CDR1 as MNHNS and CDR2 as SASEGT. DNA of the CDR3: TGTGCCAGCAGTGAAATGAGTGCGACAGGGGGCGCGGGGGAGCAGTTCTTC. It codes for CASSEMSATGGAGEQFF.